This T cell receptor (beta chain) was found in a study of CD8+ T cells in alopecia areata. Study-wide results and caveats: Scalp data also include sequences from resident alphabeta T cells of normal skin. Although TCR sharing was seen in mice, sharing across patients was less clear, possibly for HLA-related reasons. Across lesional scalp, and particularly alopecia totalis/universalis, clonality surpassed that of normal scalp.

Extracted RNA was reverse transcribed, and the resulting cDNA served as sequencing template. Measured with immunoSEQ multiplex PCR; TCRdb has only the in-frame clones, and not every one. Sampling found 270,000 or so clones, none seen once. CD4, CD8alpha, NKG2D, NKG2ACE and other markers were used to sort pooled cutaneous lymph node cells. On this clone itself: The antigen remains unidentified. All gene names here are mouse names.

This sequence originates from a C3H/HeJ mouse with alopecia areata. This strain's MHC haplotype is H2-k. The material sequenced was CD4+ T cells sorted from a lymph node.

CDR3 amino acids: CAWVRGTSAETLYF. The sequenced CDR3 bases are TGTGCCTGGGTCCGGGGGACTAGTGCAGAA. This chain links TRBV31 with TRBJ2-3; a possible D gene is TRBD2 (6 bases). The CDR3 is cut off 4 residues early in the read; its end comes from the germline J gene. Trimming took 5 bases from V and 0 from J, leaving 12 bases between them. This CDR3 has 14 residues. Per germline, CDR1 GKSSPN and CDR2 SITVG.